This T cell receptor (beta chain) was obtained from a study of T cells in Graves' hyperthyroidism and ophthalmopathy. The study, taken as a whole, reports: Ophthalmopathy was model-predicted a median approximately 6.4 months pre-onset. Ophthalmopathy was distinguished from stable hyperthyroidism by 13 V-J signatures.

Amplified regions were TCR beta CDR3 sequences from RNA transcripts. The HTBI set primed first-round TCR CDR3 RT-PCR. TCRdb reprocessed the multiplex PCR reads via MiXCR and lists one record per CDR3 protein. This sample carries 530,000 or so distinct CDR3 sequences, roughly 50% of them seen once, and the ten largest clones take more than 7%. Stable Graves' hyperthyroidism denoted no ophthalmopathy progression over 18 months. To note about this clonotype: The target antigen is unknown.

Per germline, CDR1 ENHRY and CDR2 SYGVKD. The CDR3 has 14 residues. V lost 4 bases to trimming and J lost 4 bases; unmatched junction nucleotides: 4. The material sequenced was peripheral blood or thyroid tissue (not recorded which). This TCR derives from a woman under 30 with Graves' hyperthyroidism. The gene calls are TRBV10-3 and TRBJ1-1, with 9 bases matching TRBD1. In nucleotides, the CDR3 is TGTGCCATCAGTGGCCCGGGACAGGGCACTGAAGCTTTCTTT. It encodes CAISGPGQGTEAFF.